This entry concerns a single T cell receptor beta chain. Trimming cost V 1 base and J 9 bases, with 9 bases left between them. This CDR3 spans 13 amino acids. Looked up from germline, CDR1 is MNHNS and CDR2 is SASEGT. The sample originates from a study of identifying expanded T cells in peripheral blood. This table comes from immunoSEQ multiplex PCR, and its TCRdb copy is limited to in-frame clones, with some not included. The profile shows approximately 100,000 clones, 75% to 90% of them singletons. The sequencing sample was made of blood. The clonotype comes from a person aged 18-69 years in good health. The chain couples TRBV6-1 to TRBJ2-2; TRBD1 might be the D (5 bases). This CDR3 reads CASSEVRGRELFF. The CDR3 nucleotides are TGTGCCAGCAGTGAAGTAAGGGGCAGGGAGCTGTTTTTT.